A selection of T cell receptor beta chains follows, all from one sample in a study of blood T cell repertoires in COVID-19. The protocol was immunoSEQ multiplex PCR, while the TCRdb copy is restricted to in-frame clones and leaves out a portion. The sample records around 200,000 clones, around 79% being singletons. Sample: peripheral blood. The receptor source for this set is a woman in her forties or fifties with acute or convalescent COVID-19. CDR3s include the opening cysteine and the closing phenylalanine or tryptophan. The D gene is left open where the match is weak.

v_call d_call cdr3_aa
TRBV30 - CAWTNFLEAFF
TRBV4-1 - CASSQQGYSNQPQHF
TRBV3-1/TRBV3-2 - CASATTSYEQYF
TRBV20-1 TRBD1 CSASGQGGGSPLHF
TRBV5-1 TRBD2 CASTLGGTSGHEQFF
TRBV30 - CAWSVRASVTEAFF
TRBV14 - CASSQDLAGGTAFF
TRBV24-1 TRBD1 CATSRGRVGELFF
TRBV24-1 - CATSDPQGSGANVLTF
TRBV7-2 - CASSPQAGGGINQPQHF
TRBV4-3 - CASSQVGLNEKLFF
TRBV6-6 - CASSYAGSGDSPLHF
TRBV5-1 - CASSPRPDRHEQFF
TRBV30 - CAWSVLINEKLFF
TRBV28 - CASRRQEETQYF
TRBV19 TRBD1 CASSRHGGSGQGGETQYF
TRBV4-3 TRBD1 CASSPDRARTEAFF